The clone carrying this TCR beta chain was observed once. Its antigen remains unknown. Trimming removed 4 bases from V and 0 bases from J, with 13 bases in between. The length of the CDR3 is 15 residues. Germline assignment: CDR1 SQVTM and CDR2 ANQGSEA. Using immunoSEQ multiplex PCR, the repertoire was profiled, and TCRdb retains in-frame clones only, with some absent. The sample has over 150,000 clones; about 90% are singletons. This entry is derived from a study of T cell responses to AZD1222 COVID-19 vaccine. Regarding the study as a whole: Recipients of AZD1222 seropositive at baseline numbered only 5 to 7. Donors skewed white British and female; clonal diversity was possibly underestimated. Compared with day 0, the breadth and depth of the Spike-specific TCR repertoire rose significantly after two doses of AZD1222. Regions left unmutated in variants are reportedly the target of nearly half of spike-specific TCRs.

This clonotype originated in an adult in good health. The rearrangement uses TRBV29-1 and TRBJ1-5, with D perhaps matching TRBD1 (6 bases). Sequencing used peripheral blood, obtained on day 0 of MenACWY control vaccination. CDR3 bases: TGCAGCGTTGCAAGGGGGGGTAATAGCAATCAGCCCCAGCATTTT. This gives the protein CSVARGGNSNQPQHF.